This TCR beta chain was captured by sequencing in a study of CD8 T cells in Susac syndrome. On the study more broadly: When blood was drawn, patients with Susac syndrome were on intravenous immunoglobulin alone, on corticosteroids, or therapy-naive. Study-wide findings and caveats: CD8+ clones in Susac expanded most in TEMRA cells and active patients. The authors found approximately 15 Susac-specific public clones in total CD8+ repertoires and 4 to 6 in CD8+ TEMRA repertoires.

This clonotype appeared once. Antigen unknown. Trimming took 3 bases from V and 4 from J, leaving 1 base between them. The CDR3 has 11 residues. The authors reverse transcribed roughly 0.5 to 1 ug RNA with random hexamers. Multiplex PCR with immunoSEQ amplified the TCR beta CDR3 across 54 Vbeta and 13 Jbeta. Via MiXCR, TCRdb re-called the immunoSEQ multiplex PCR reads, giving one row per CDR3 protein. The profile covers roughly 110,000 distinct CDR3 sequences, with around 94% appearing a single time and roughly 0.38% taken by the ten largest. The sequenced sample was CD8+ T cells from PBMCs. The V call is TRBV12-3 or TRBV12-4, the J call TRBJ2-1; D remains unclear. The receptor was isolated from a human donor with Susac syndrome. The CDR3 nucleotides read TGTGCCAGCAGTTTTTACAATGAGCAGTTCTTC. Translating it yields CASSFYNEQFF.